The rows below give T cell receptor beta chains drawn from one sample of a study of blood T cell repertoires in COVID-19. Produced via immunoSEQ multiplex PCR; TCRdb's table is partial and in-frame only. The table has about 88,000 clones, approximately 90% seen once. The sample was peripheral blood. These TCRs come from a male donor with acute or convalescent COVID-19. CDR3s include the opening cysteine and the closing phenylalanine or tryptophan. A D gene is named only where the DNA matches it firmly. A row's size may be missing; if present it is once, few, many or a size class.

j_call clone_size d_call v_call cdr3_aa
TRBJ1-5 - TRBD1 TRBV19 CASISGPGGPSNQPQHF
TRBJ2-7 few TRBD1 TRBV10-3 CAIRGTGAYEQYF
TRBJ2-5 - TRBD2 TRBV4-2 CASSQDPLAGGPETQYF
TRBJ1-3 once TRBD1 TRBV14 CASSQDLEGAGNTIYF
TRBJ2-2 - - TRBV11-2 CASSPWTDLNTGELFF
TRBJ1-6 - TRBD1 TRBV30 CAWSYLQGANSPLHF
TRBJ1-5 - TRBD1 TRBV19 CASSSPPGTGGPSDQPQHF
TRBJ2-5 - - TRBV27 CASSLRRTQQETQYF
TRBJ1-4 - TRBD1 TRBV6-2/TRBV6-3 CASSYAGQGGEKLFF
TRBJ2-1 - TRBD2 TRBV11-2 CASSGGVYNEQFF
TRBJ2-5 - TRBD1 TRBV7-2 CASSSGQGAQETQYF
TRBJ2-1 - TRBD2 TRBV3-1/TRBV3-2 CASSQDRTSGGGGNEQFF
TRBJ2-1 - TRBD2 TRBV5-1 CASSLSGFAGGPGSYNEQFF
TRBJ1-1 once TRBD1 TRBV6-5 CATPGGQNTEAFF
TRBJ1-2 - TRBD1 TRBV2 CASSVGTDYGYTF
TRBJ2-3 - - TRBV5-1 CASSSDSKRQTDTQYF
TRBJ1-3 - - TRBV11-3 CASSLDRASGNTIYF
TRBJ1-2 - - TRBV7-9 CASSLGQDFDGYTF
TRBJ2-1 - - TRBV15 CATSPWAQGSNYNEQFF
TRBJ2-5 - TRBD1 TRBV7-2 CASSLGQGRRETQYF
TRBJ2-5 - - TRBV18 CASSPGAGFETQYF
TRBJ1-2 few - TRBV12-3/TRBV12-4 CASSNRYGYTF
TRBJ2-7 few - TRBV9 CASSPHAAYEQYF
TRBJ2-2 once TRBD1 TRBV2 CASSLTQGQLNTGELFF
TRBJ1-2 - TRBD1 TRBV5-1 CASSLLSTGGLGGYTF
TRBJ2-1 - - TRBV4-2 CASSQARLENNEQFF
TRBJ1-1 - TRBD1 TRBV5-4 CASSPQTGTNTEAFF
TRBJ2-5 - - TRBV3-1/TRBV3-2 CASSQDRVPVRETQYF
TRBJ1-5 once - TRBV6-5 CASSQRTDNQPQHF
TRBJ1-2 - TRBD1 TRBV28 CASSRGQGRSGYTF
TRBJ2-2 - TRBD2 TRBV11-2 CASSPRAGGFRGELFF
TRBJ2-3 - TRBD1 TRBV7-9 CASSPGQGITSTDTQYF